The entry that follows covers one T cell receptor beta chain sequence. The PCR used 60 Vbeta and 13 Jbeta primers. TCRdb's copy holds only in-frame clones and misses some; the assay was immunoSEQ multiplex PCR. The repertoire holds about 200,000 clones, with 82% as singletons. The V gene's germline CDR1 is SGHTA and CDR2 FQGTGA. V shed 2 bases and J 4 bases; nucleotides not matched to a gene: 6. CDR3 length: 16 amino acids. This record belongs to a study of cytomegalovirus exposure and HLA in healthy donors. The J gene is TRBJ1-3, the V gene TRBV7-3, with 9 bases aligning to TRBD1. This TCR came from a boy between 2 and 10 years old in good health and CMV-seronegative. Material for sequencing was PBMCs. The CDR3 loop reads CASSLRGTGHGNTIYF. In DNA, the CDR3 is TGTGCCAGCAGCTTACGGGGGACAGGGCACGGAAACACCATATATTTT.